The T cell receptor beta chain under discussion was sequenced for a study of T cell repertoires in cytomegalovirus infection (dated by TCRdb to 2018 to 2020). For the study in its entirety: Alongside well-studied HLA-B-restricted epitopes, the peptide stimulations were aimed at recently identified HLA-C-restricted CMV epitopes, whose presentation resists viral immunomodulation. Donor HLA type was relevant to the analysis, because carriage of CMV infection together with the matching HLA type was indicated by public TCR beta signatures. Summary of the overall study and its limitations: In both this cohort and an independent cohort of 350 to 400 donors, the cumulative frequency of public TCR beta family members distinguished carriers of CMV infection plus the relevant HLA type. The ex vivo response was dominated by HLA-C-restricted CMV-specific TCR beta clonotypes, which also provided the single most frequent clonotype in two of eight donors.

This clonotype was found a few times. Which antigen it targets is not known. The record has no base qualities; no much larger clone is one base away. The listed sequencing device is Illumina HiSeq 1500. TCRdb redid the processing of the public reads, applying fastp at Q25 and MiXCR, and retained in-frame beta chains. All rows with the same CDR3 protein become a single entry with the most common DNA and genes. This sample comprises 700,000 to 850,000 distinct CDR3 sequences, roughly 33% of them detected only once. Around 12% of the sample lies in the top ten. Deletion took 5 bases off V and 8 bases off J, with a span of 13 bases between the germline ends. The CDR3 numbers 13 residues from cysteine through phenylalanine. Only the CDR3 portion is preserved as DNA: 39 bases, with reading frame beginning at the first base. The germline V gene yields SGHTA for CDR1 and FQGNSA for CDR2. Taken with the paper, the label for treatment or condition translates to: in vitro stimulation with specific CMV peptide epitopes to enrich CMV-specific T cells.

This sample comprised cultured CD8+ T cells from PBMCs, obtained from culture after CMV antigen stimulation. This TCR came from a human donor in good health (CMV status not recorded). Some clones in this sample may be carry-over from other donors' samples. The rearranged segments are TRBV7-2 and TRBJ2-1, with TRBD2 tentatively as D gene (5 bases match). The DNA reads as follows: TGTGCCAGCAGCATCCGGGGTGGAGATGAGCAGTTCTTC. This yields the protein CASSIRGGDEQFF.